The entry that follows covers one T cell receptor beta chain sequence. J gave up 4 bases and V 4 bases, and 3 bases lay outside the gene matches. Looked up from germline, CDR1 is SEHNR and CDR2 is FQNEAQ (reference sequence). The CDR3 consists of 14 residues. The data are from a study of blood T cell repertoires in COVID-19. Study-wide background: Donors in the United States, Italy and Spain gave samples during acute or convalescent COVID-19. Nucleic acid was either cDNA or gDNA, and it came from T cells, B-cell-depleted T cells, or PBMCs.

Seattle's cohort entered during active infection and was followed longitudinally. The assay was immunoSEQ multiplex PCR, and TCRdb's table has in-frame clones only and misses some. In the table there are roughly 250,000 clones, roughly 84% of which are singletons. The material sequenced was peripheral blood. This TCR was recovered from a person aged 70 to 85 with COVID-19, enrolled during active disease. The genes are TRBV7-9 and TRBJ2-2; 7 bases align to TRBD2. The CDR3 is CASSSPGGTGELFF. DNA of the CDR3: TGTGCCAGCAGCTCCCCGGGAGGCACCGGGGAGCTGTTTTTT.